One and the same sample provided the 26 T cell receptor beta chains below, sequenced in a study of T cells in tumors after PD-1 blockade. Here immunoSEQ multiplex PCR was the method, and the copy in TCRdb shows in-frame clones only, minus some. The sample lists over 5,000 clones; approximately 70% were seen once. Sequencing used tumor tissue, obtained before anti-PD-1 treatment. The receptors stem from a human donor with basal cell carcinoma.

The genes are TRBV5-1 and TRBJ1-4; D remains unclear. Germline CDR1 and CDR2: SGHRS and YFSETQ. V lost 4 bases and J lost 7, with 17 bases in between. There are 15 residues in the CDR3. CDR3 sequence reads: CASSGRPSGGEKLFF. The CDR3 nucleotides are TGCGCCAGCAGCGGCCGACCGAGCGGTGGTGAAAAACTGTTTTTT.

The V gene is TRBV6-5, the J gene TRBJ2-7; 10 bases map to TRBD2. Germline V gene data show CDR1 as MNHEY and CDR2 as SVGAGI. CDR3 size: 14 residues. V gave up 5 bases and J gave up 2 bases; unmatched junction bases: 3. CDR3 residues: CASSLTSGAYEQYF. CDR3 DNA: TGTGCCAGCAGTCTTACTAGCGGGGCCTACGAGCAGTACTTC.

The V gene is TRBV5-6, the J gene TRBJ1-2, with 9 bases fitting TRBD1. This CDR3 region has 17 residues. After removal of 2 bases from V and 8 bases from J, the junction contained 16 bases not matched to a gene. The V gene's germline CDR1 is SGHDT and CDR2 YYEEEE. CDR3 sequence: CASSFLAPGQGPDGYTF. DNA for the CDR3: TGTGCCAGCAGCTTTTTGGCCCCGGGACAGGGTCCGGACGGCTACACCTTC. Supplemented by reference TRBV5-6 and TRBJ1-2, the full variable domain reads DAGVTQSPTHLIKTRGQQVTLRCSPKSGHDTVSWYQQALGQGPQFIFQYYEEEERQRGNFPDRFSGHQFPNYSSELNVNALLLGDSALYLCASSFLAPGQGPDGYTFGSGTRLTVV.

The V and J genes are TRBV19 and TRBJ1-5; D unresolved. The CDR3 runs to 13 residues. Germline loops: CDR1 LNHDA, CDR2 SQIVND (reference sequence). V lost 5 bases and J lost 7, with 12 bases in between. CDR3 nucleotide sequence: TGTGCCAGTAGTCCGGGCAATTTCCAGCCCCAGCATTTT. This encodes CASSPGNFQPQHF.

The chain employs TRBV12-3 or TRBV12-4 and TRBJ2-7, with 10 positions matching TRBD1. This CDR3 is 13 amino acids long. J was trimmed by 4 bases and V by 5 bases; bases with no gene match: 2. The CDR3 DNA is TGTGCCAGCAGTATGGGACAGGGGTACGAGCAGTACTTC. This codes for CASSMGQGYEQYF.

The chain couples TRBV13 to TRBJ2-2; 7 nucleotides match TRBD1. Germline V gene data show CDR1 as PRHDT and CDR2 as FYEKMQ (reference sequence). V trimming: 5 bases; J trimming: 1 base; junction bases outside the gene matches: 10. CDR3 size: 17 residues. For the CDR3, the DNA is TGTGCCAGCAGCACAAGTTGGGGGACAGTGAACACCGGGGAGCTGTTTTTT. This sequence encodes CASSTSWGTVNTGELFF.

This chain connects TRBV30 to TRBJ2-5; 13 bases agree with TRBD2. The CDR3 has 15 amino acids. Germline V gene data show CDR1 as GTSNPN and CDR2 as SVGIG (reference sequence). The V gene end was trimmed by 2 bases and the J gene end by 9 bases; junction bases not matched to a gene: 9. CDR3 sequence reads: CAWSSSGLAGVAQYF. The CDR3 DNA sequence: TGTGCCTGGAGTTCATCCGGACTAGCGGGGGTGGCCCAGTACTTC.

The table lists this clone with a few counts. The chain joins TRBV30 to TRBJ2-3, with TRBD2 matching over 9 bases. Per the germline V gene, CDR1 is GTSNPN and CDR2 is SVGIG (reference sequence). Trimming took 3 bases from V and 4 from J; bases not matched to a gene: 5. There are 14 residues in the CDR3. CDR3 nucleotides: TGTGCCTGGAGGAAGCGGGGGGCCCCAGATACGCAGTATTTT. It encodes CAWRKRGAPDTQYF.

V is TRBV7-8 and J is TRBJ2-3; 8 positions agree with TRBD2. The V segment lost 4 bases and the J segment 4 bases; nucleotides outside the gene matches: 10. Per the germline V gene, CDR1 is SGHVS and CDR2 is FQNEAQ. The CDR3 extends over 16 amino acids. CDR3 sequence: CASSSRGLGWADTQYF. The CDR3 DNA follows: TGTGCCAGCAGCTCAAGGGGACTAGGATGGGCAGATACGCAGTATTTT.

V and J are TRBV3-1 (or the pseudogene TRBV3-2) and TRBJ1-6, with D perhaps TRBD1 (6 bases). The CDR3 runs to 15 residues. CDR1 and CDR2 from the germline V gene are LGHDT and YNNKEL (reference sequence). V was cut by 1 base and J by 9 bases, with 13 bases left in between. The DNA for the CDR3 is TGTGCCAGCAGCCAAGGGGGACATACCGCTTCACCCCTCCACTTT. Translated, it gives CASSQGGHTASPLHF.

This chain links TRBV12-3 or TRBV12-4 with TRBJ1-2; TRBD1 matches at 7 bases. The CDR3 extends over 13 amino acids. V gave up 5 bases and J gave up 4 bases; unmatched junction bases: 4. This CDR3 reads CASSPDRVYGYTF. The CDR3 nucleotides are TGTGCCAGCAGTCCAGACAGGGTCTATGGCTACACCTTC.

The chain couples TRBV6-1 to TRBJ1-1; D might be TRBD1 (6 bases). Trimming removed 3 bases from V and 5 bases from J, with 10 bases in between. Germline loops: CDR1 MNHNS, CDR2 SASEGT. This CDR3 region has 13 residues. Written as DNA, the CDR3 is TGTGCCAGCAGTGACAGGGGAGGAACTGAAGCTTTCTTT. Translated: CASSDRGGTEAFF.

The J gene is TRBJ1-4, the V gene TRBV4-1, with D perhaps TRBD1 (5 bases). Germline-derived CDR1 and CDR2 are MGHRA and YSYEKL. The CDR3 contains 15 residues. V was pared by 0 bases and J by 8 bases, with 13 bases between. DNA for the CDR3: TGCGCCAGCAGCCAAGATGGAAGGGGTGGGGAAAAACTGTTTTTT. Its protein product is CASSQDGRGGEKLFF.

This chain joins TRBV5-1 and TRBJ2-7; D is possibly TRBD2 (6 bases). The germline V and J ends were trimmed by 4 bases and 7 bases, with 12 bases remaining between them. Germline lookup yields CDR1 SGHRS and CDR2 YFSETQ. The CDR3 has 12 residues. This CDR3 reads CASSVGAGEQYF. Here the CDR3 DNA reads TGCGCCAGCAGCGTTGGGGCGGGGGAGCAGTACTTC.

V and J are TRBV5-4 and TRBJ2-5; 7 positions agree with TRBD2. The CDR3 has 15 residues. The V and J ends lost 9 bases and 5 bases, in that order; junction bases with no gene match: 16. Germline CDR1 and CDR2: SGHNT and YYREEE (reference sequence). CDR3 DNA sequence: TGTGCCACCTCTTACGAGGACTCCGGGGGGGAGACCCAGTACTTC. Residues: CATSYEDSGGETQYF.

The chain's CDR3 is CASSGGERGGFNEQFF. The CDR3 DNA is TGTGCCAGCAGTGGGGGCGAGCGGGGGGGCTTCAATGAGCAGTTCTTC. V is TRBV6-1 and J is TRBJ2-1, with 10 bases lining up with TRBD2. V shed 4 bases, J shed 6 bases, and the junction held 9 bases outside the gene matches. The V gene's germline CDR1 is MNHNS and CDR2 SASEGT. CDR3 length: 16 amino acids.

The CDR3 DNA reads as TGTGCCAGTAGTACTGGACAGGGAGGGTGGACTGAAGCTTTCTTT. As protein: CASSTGQGGWTEAFF. The chain couples TRBV19 to TRBJ1-1, with 8 positions matching TRBD1. CDR3 length: 15 amino acids. Trimming at V came to 4 bases and at J to 5 bases, leaving 9 bases not matched to a gene. CDR1 LNHDA and CDR2 SQIVND come from the germline V gene (reference sequence).

The chain carries TRBV6-6 and TRBJ1-1; no definite D call. CDR3 length: 12 amino acids. V was shortened by 6 bases and J by 2 bases, with 7 bases between the two germline ends. Per the germline V gene, CDR1 is MNHNY and CDR2 is SVGAGI (reference sequence). CDR3 protein: CASRRLNTEAFF. CDR3 DNA sequence: TGTGCCAGCAGGCGATTAAACACTGAAGCTTTCTTT.

In this sample, this clone is medium-sized. The gene calls are TRBV3-1 (or the pseudogene TRBV3-2) and TRBJ1-6, with D uncertain. The ends were cut back, 2 bases at V and 10 bases at J, with 6 bases in the middle. Germline V lookup: CDR1 LGHDT, CDR2 YNNKEL (reference sequence). CDR3 length: 12 residues. This CDR3 is CASSQMGSPLHF. CDR3 coding DNA: TGTGCCAGCAGCCAAATGGGGTCACCCCTCCACTTT.

The chain uses TRBV5-4 and TRBJ1-4; D possibly corresponds to TRBD1 (6 bases). The CDR3 consists of 14 residues. The ends were cut back, 4 bases at V and 5 bases at J, with 12 bases in the middle. Germline V CDR1 and CDR2: SGHNT, YYREEE (reference sequence). The CDR3 region has the DNA TGTGCCAGCAGCATCAGGGGAATAAATGAAAAACTGTTTTTT. Residues: CASSIRGINEKLFF.

V is TRBV7-2 and J is TRBJ1-3; no reliable D call. The CDR3 spans 15 residues. Trimming removed 5 bases at V and 4 bases at J, with 15 bases between. The germline V gene encodes CDR1 SGHTA and CDR2 FQGNSA. The CDR3 is CASSTRGGSGNTIYF. In DNA, the CDR3 is TGTGCCAGCAGCACTCGTGGTGGGTCCGGAAACACCATATATTTT.

This clone has more than one count but fewer than ten. The chain employs TRBV30 and TRBJ1-6, with TRBD1 as a possible D gene (5 bases). The germline V and J ends were trimmed by 0 bases and 4 bases, with 7 bases remaining between them. The germline V gene has CDR1 GTSNPN and CDR2 SVGIG (reference sequence). The length of the CDR3 is 14 residues. The CDR3 loop is CAWSVQAYNSPLHF. The CDR3 DNA is TGTGCCTGGAGTGTACAGGCATATAATTCACCCCTCCACTTT.

The rearrangement links TRBV18 to TRBJ2-5; TRBD2 agrees at 15 bases. Germline assignment: CDR1 KGHSH and CDR2 LQKENI. V gave up 5 bases and J gave up 4 bases; unmatched junction bases: 5. The CDR3 is 16 amino acids. CDR3 bases: TGTGCCAGCTCAAGGACTAGCGGGGGGGCCGGAGAGACCCAGTACTTC. Its translation: CASSRTSGGAGETQYF.

The CDR3 spells CATSRDFGRGPGNTIYF. As DNA, the CDR3 is TGTGCCACCAGCAGAGATTTCGGCAGGGGGCCAGGAAACACCATATATTTT. The rearrangement joins TRBV15 to TRBJ1-3, with 8 nucleotides matching TRBD1. The CDR3 spans 17 residues. V lost 0 bases, J lost 4 bases, and 8 bases stayed unmatched. Germline V gene data show CDR1 as LNHNV and CDR2 as YYDKDF (reference sequence).

This rearrangement joins TRBV6-6 to TRBJ2-5, with 10 bases that match TRBD2. The CDR3 contains 15 residues. Trimming took 2 bases from V and 4 from J; bases not matched to a gene: 4. In germline, CDR1 is MNHNY, CDR2 SVGAGI (reference sequence). CDR3 loop: CASSYTLAGRETQYF. The CDR3 coding sequence is TGTGCCAGCAGTTACACACTAGCGGGACGAGAGACCCAGTACTTC.

The chain combines TRBV5-6 with TRBJ1-1; 11 bases are a match to TRBD1. Germline V CDR1 and CDR2: SGHDT, YYEEEE. The CDR3 has 16 residues. V was pared by 4 bases and J by 1 base, with 6 bases of the junction left unmatched. In DNA, the CDR3 is TGTGCCAGCAGCACCTTCGGGACAGGGGGGAACACTGAAGCTTTCTTT. It is translated as CASSTFGTGGNTEAFF.